This TCR beta chain was found in a study of shared clonotypes between healthy human individuals. Libraries were prepared by immunoSEQ multiplex PCR; TCRdb keeps only in-frame clonotypes and omits some of them. Found here are approximately 2,300,000 clones, 85% to 95% of them singletons; the top ten hold roughly 0.34%. Trimming left V 0 bases short and J 7 bases short, with 16 bases between. Germline loops: CDR1 SGHRS, CDR2 YFSETQ. This CDR3 has 16 amino acids. Material: naive CD4+ T cells from PBMCs. Indicated subset: CD45RA+ positively selected. The sequence came from a man aged 18 to 30 in good health. Some clones in this sample may be carry-over from other donors' samples. V is TRBV5-1 and J is TRBJ2-2, with D perhaps assigned TRBD1 or TRBD2 (5 bases each). In DNA, the CDR3 is TGCGCCAGCAGCTTGGTCGCCGGGACGCAGAGCGGGGAGCTGTTTTTT. As protein: CASSLVAGTQSGELFF. Full variable domain (rest looked up from reference TRBV5-1 and TRBJ2-2): KAGVTQTPRYLIKTRGQQVTLSCSPISGHRSVSWYQQTPGQGLQFLFEYFSETQRNKGNFPGRFSGRQFSNSRSEMNVSTLELGDSALYLCASSLVAGTQSGELFFGEGSRLTVL.